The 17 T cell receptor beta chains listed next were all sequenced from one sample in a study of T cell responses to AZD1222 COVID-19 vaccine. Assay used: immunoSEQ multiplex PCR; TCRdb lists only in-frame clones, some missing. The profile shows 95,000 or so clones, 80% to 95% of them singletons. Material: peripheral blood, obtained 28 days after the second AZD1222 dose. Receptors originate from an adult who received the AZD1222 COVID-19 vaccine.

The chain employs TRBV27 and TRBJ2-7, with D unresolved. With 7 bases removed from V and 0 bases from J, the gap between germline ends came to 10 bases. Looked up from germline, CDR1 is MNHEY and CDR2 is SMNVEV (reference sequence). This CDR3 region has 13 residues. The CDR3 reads CASKDRSSYEQYF. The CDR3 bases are TGTGCCAGCAAAGACCGTAGCTCCTACGAGCAGTACTTC.

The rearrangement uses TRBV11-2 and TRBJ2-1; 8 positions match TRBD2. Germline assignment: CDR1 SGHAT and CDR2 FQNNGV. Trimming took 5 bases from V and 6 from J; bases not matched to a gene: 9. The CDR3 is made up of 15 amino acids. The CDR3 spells CASSVKPLAGNEQFF. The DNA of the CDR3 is TGTGCCAGCAGCGTCAAGCCGCTAGCGGGCAATGAGCAGTTCTTC.

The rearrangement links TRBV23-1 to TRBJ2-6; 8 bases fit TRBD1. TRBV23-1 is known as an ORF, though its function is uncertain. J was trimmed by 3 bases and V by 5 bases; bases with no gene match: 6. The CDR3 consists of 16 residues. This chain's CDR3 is CASSRTGLGGANVLTF. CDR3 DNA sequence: TGCGCCAGCAGTAGGACAGGGTTAGGTGGGGCCAACGTCCTGACTTTC.

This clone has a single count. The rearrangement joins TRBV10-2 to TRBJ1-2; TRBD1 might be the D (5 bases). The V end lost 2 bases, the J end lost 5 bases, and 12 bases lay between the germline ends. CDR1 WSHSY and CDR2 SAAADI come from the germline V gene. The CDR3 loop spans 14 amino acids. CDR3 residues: CASSESNWGYGYTF. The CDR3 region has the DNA TGCGCCAGCAGTGAGAGTAATTGGGGGTATGGCTACACCTTC.

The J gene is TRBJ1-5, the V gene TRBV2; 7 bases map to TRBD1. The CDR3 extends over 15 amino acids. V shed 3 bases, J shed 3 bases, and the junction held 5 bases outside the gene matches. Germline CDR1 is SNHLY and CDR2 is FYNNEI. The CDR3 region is CASSEVTGDNQPQHF. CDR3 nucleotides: TGTGCCAGCAGTGAGGTAACAGGGGACAATCAGCCCCAGCATTTT.

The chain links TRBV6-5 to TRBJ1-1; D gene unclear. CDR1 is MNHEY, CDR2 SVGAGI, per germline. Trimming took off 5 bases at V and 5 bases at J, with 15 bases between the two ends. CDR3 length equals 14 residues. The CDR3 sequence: CASSTVDIGTEAFF. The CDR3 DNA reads TGTGCCAGCAGTACCGTAGATATAGGGACTGAAGCTTTCTTT.

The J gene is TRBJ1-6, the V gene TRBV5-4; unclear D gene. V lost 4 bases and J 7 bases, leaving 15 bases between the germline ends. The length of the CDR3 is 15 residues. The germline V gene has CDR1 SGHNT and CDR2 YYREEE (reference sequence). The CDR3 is CASSNPVGSNSPLHF. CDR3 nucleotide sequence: TGTGCCAGCAGCAACCCCGTCGGGAGCAATTCACCCCTCCACTTT.

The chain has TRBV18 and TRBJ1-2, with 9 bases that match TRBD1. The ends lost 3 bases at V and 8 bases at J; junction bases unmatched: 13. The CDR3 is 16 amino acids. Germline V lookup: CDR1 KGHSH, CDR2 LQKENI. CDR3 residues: CASSPPVPGQGPGYTF. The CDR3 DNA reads TGTGCCAGCTCACCCCCAGTCCCGGGACAGGGTCCAGGCTACACCTTC.

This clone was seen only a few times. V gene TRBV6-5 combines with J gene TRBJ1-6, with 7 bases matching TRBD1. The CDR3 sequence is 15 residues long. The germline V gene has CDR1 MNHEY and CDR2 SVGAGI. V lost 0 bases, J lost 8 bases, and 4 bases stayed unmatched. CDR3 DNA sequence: TGTGCCAGCAGTTACTCCCGACAGGGTGATTCACCCCTCCACTTT. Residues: CASSYSRQGDSPLHF.

For the CDR3, the DNA is TGTGCCCTTAGCGGGGGCAATGAGCAGTTCTTC. Its translation is CALSGGNEQFF. The chain carries TRBV2 and TRBJ2-1; 9 bases agree with TRBD2. Germline loops: CDR1 SNHLY, CDR2 FYNNEI. Losses at the gene ends were 11 bases for V and 6 bases for J; bases not matched to a gene: 2. This CDR3 region has 11 residues.

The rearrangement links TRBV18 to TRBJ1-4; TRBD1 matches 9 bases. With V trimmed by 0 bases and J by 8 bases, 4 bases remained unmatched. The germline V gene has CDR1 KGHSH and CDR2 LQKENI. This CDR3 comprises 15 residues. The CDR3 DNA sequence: TGTGCCAGCTCACCACCGGGACAGGGCGTGGAAAAACTGTTTTTT. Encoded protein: CASSPPGQGVEKLFF. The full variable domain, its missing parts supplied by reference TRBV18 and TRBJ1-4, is NAGVMQNPRHLVRRRGQEARLRCSPMKGHSHVYWYRQLPEEGLKFMVYLQKENIIDESGMPKERFSAEFPKEGPSILRIQQVVRGDSAAYFCASSPPGQGVEKLFFGSGTQLSVL.

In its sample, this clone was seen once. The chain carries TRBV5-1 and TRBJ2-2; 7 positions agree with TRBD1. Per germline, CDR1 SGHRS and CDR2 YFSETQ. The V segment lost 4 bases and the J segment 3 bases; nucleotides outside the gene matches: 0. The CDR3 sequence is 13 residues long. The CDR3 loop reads CASSGTDTGELFF. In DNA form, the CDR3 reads TGCGCCAGCAGCGGGACAGACACCGGGGAGCTGTTTTTT.

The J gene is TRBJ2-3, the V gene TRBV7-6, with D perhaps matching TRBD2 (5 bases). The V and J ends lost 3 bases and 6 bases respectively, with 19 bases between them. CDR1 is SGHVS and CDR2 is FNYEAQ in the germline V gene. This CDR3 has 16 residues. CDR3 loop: CASSFPLVAPTDTQYF. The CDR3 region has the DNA TGTGCCAGCAGCTTTCCCTTGGTAGCGCCCACCGATACGCAGTATTTT.

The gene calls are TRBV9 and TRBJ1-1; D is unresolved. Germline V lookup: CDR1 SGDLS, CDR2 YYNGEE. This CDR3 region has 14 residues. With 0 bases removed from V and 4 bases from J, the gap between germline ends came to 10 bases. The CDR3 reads CASSVGVGFTEAFF. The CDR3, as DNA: TGTGCCAGCAGCGTAGGGGTGGGGTTCACTGAAGCTTTCTTT.

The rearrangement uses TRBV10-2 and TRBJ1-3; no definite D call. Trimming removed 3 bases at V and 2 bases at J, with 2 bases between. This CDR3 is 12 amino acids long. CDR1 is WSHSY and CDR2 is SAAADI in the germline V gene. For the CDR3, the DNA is TGCGCCAGCAGTGAAGCTGGAAACACCATATATTTT. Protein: CASSEAGNTIYF.

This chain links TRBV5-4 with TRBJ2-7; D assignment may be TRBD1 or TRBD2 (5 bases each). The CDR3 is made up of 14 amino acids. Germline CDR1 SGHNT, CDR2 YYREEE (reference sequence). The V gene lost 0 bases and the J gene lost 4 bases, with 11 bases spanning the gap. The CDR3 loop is CASSLDGREYEQYF. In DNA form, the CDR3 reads TGTGCCAGCAGCTTGGATGGCAGGGAGTACGAGCAGTACTTC.

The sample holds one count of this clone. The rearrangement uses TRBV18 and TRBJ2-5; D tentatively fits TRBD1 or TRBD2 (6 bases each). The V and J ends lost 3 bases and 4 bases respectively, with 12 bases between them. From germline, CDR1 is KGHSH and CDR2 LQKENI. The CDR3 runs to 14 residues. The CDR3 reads CASSPGAGRETQYF. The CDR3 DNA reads TGTGCCAGCTCACCGGGGGCGGGAAGAGAGACCCAGTACTTC.